Given below is one T cell receptor beta chain in context. As yet, its antigen is unknown. This sample is drawn from a study of monozygotic twins with inflammatory bowel disease. Regarding the study as a whole: Among the T cells, different subtypes could not be distinguished.

The V gene's germline CDR1 is DFQATT and CDR2 SNEGSKA (reference sequence). This CDR3 spans 13 amino acids. TCRdb re-called the 5' RACE reads and catalogs CDR3 proteins one per entry, DNA excluded. The table counts approximately 400,000 distinct CDR3 sequences; around 2.6% lies in the top ten. The origin of this receptor is a human donor with ulcerative colitis or Crohn's disease, or a healthy co-twin of an affected twin (not recorded which). The chain combines TRBV20-1 with TRBJ1-6; the D call from TCRdb, TRBD1, cannot be confirmed without DNA. Sequencing was done on a sample of blood. The CDR3 spells CSVIGATNSPLHF.